This T cell receptor (beta chain) came from a study of read filtering for tumor transcriptome and immune sequencing. About the research overall: Per sample, TCR-region reads ranged about 3.5 to 11 million by IR-seq, roughly 80 to 1273 by RNA-seq.

Looked up from germline, CDR1 is SEHNR and CDR2 is FQNEAQ (reference sequence). The CDR3 sequence is 19 residues long. At the time of active disease, bone marrow was collected from every patient. Findings and caveats of the study: RNA-seq captured clonotypes less deeply and reliably than IR-seq.

Concerning this clonotype: Its target is not known. One end of the junction fails to match germline, which may point to a read error.

From 300 to 400 ng of RNA, a library with molecular barcoded alpha/delta and beta/gamma adaptors was made. TCRdb analysed the reads with MiXCR anew, one entry per CDR3 protein. This table has 35,000 to 40,000 distinct CDR3 sequences, 14% appearing once. The TCR originated in a donor at least 40 years old with multiple myeloma. The sequencing input was a population of CD138-negative cells sorted from bone marrow. The chain recombines TRBV7-9 with TRBJ2-1, with 10 bases fitting TRBD2. DNA of the CDR3: TGTGCCAGCAGCCCCGGAAGTAGCGGGGGGTCAAGCCCCTACAACGAGCAGTTCTTC. Translating it yields CASSPGSSGGSSPYNEQFF.